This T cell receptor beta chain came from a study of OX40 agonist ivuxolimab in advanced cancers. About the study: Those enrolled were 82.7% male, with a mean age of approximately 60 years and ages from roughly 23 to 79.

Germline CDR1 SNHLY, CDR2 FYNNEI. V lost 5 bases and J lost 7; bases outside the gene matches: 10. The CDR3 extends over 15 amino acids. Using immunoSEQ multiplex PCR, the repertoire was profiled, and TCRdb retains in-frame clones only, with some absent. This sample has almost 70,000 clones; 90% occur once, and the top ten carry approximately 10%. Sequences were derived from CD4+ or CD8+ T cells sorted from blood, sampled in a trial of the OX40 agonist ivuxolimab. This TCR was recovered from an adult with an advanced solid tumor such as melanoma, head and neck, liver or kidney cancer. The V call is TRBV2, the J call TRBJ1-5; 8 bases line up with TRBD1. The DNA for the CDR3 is TGTGCCAGCAGTACAGACAGGGGTTTAGGACAGCCCCAGCATTTT. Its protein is CASSTDRGLGQPQHF.